This T cell receptor (beta chain) was documented in a study of beta chain features in type 1 diabetes. Study-wide findings and caveats: Using cDNA template may skew counts toward highly expressing activated cells. HLA influence on TCRB rearrangement stayed unresolved here. Type 1 diabetes patients had moderately but significantly shorter TCRB CDR3s in all four CD4+ subsets. Insertion counts at VDJ junctions were lower in type 1 diabetes patients, who also showed more deletions there.

In its sample, this clone was seen a few times. Its matching antigen is unknown. The V gene's germline CDR1 is SGHRS and CDR2 YFSETQ. This CDR3 spans 14 amino acids. V was clipped by 4 bases and J by 6 bases, with 14 bases between them. TCRB transcripts that were expressed got sequenced, as all of the isolated RNA had been reverse transcribed. Using immunoSEQ multiplex PCR, the repertoire was profiled, and TCRdb retains in-frame clones only, with some absent. The sample comprises hundreds of thousands of clones, over 10% of which are singletons, and 0.022% rests with the top ten. A sort by CD45RO/CCR7/CD25/CD127/CD95/CD27 yielded CD4+ naive, central memory, regulatory and stem cell-like memory cells.

The receptor was derived from a man between 18 and 29 years old with type 1 diabetes. The chain employs TRBV5-1 and TRBJ1-5; D gene unclear. The specimen was naive CD4+ T cells from blood. This CDR3 is CASSVDASGQPQHF. Written as DNA, the CDR3 is TGCGCCAGCAGCGTCGACGCGAGCGGTCAGCCCCAGCATTTT.